Detailed here is one TCR beta chain. This clone was counted between two and nine times. This receptor's antigen is unknown. The sample holds no much larger clone one base away, and base qualities are not on file. This entry comes from a study of fetal regulatory T cell absence and autoimmunity (dated by TCRdb to 2017 to 2019). For the wider study: Autoimmunity of the exocrine pancreas was seen in the IPEX patients even though clinical diabetes was absent. General findings and caveats noted by the study authors: Significant oligoclonal enrichment of the TCR compartment was observed in pancreas versus cord blood, with some top clones enriched more than 95-fold. Cord blood and pancreas had broadly similar TRB gene family usage, resembling published neonatal and adult repertoires. The oligoclonal enrichment was interpreted as support for antigen-driven autoimmunity occurring in the pancreas before birth in IPEX syndrome.

TCRbeta CDR3 regions were amplified and barcoded by two-step multiplex PCR on the immunoSEQ human TCRbeta survey platform. Sequencing of the libraries was done on Illumina instruments, and IgH was sequenced in parallel from the same samples. In the authors' own workflow: Raw reads were filtered against IMGT V, D, J definitions and were binned using a nearest-neighbor algorithm so that PCR and sequencing errors were removed. A clone was defined as an identical nucleotide sequence, and differential abundance between tissues was tested with a Fisher exact test for each clone using a pFDR threshold of p<0.01. Clones with frequencies too low for statistical inference were excluded by a minimum inclusion filter of 10 in either sample. Pairwise clonal comparisons used the immunoSEQ Analyzer, and gene family usage was assessed with IMGT tools. Not all clones reach the TCRdb copy of this immuneACCESS table, which keeps in-frame sequences only. Checked studies attribute under half of the gap to unresolved V genes and leave the rest unexplained. The DNA gave D and trimming, while V, J and clone size come from that table. In all, the sample holds more than 85,000 clones, and 60% to 80% of those were seen once. The ten biggest clones cover approximately 1.9% of the sample.

Genomic DNA obtained from frozen pancreas tissue was processed for repertoire sequencing. Genomic DNA, roughly 1.7-3.4 ug, was extracted from umbilical cord blood or frozen pancreas using the DNeasy Blood and Tissue Kit. The CDR3 spans 15 residues, from the cysteine through the phenylalanine. Of the read, only the CDR3 DNA is kept; its 45 bases are in frame from base 1. V drops 6 bases and J drops 3 bases, leaving 18 bases in between. From the germline V gene, CDR1 is SGHNT and CDR2 is YENEEA. The receptor chain draws on TRBV11-3 and TRBJ2-7; perhaps TRBD2 is the D gene, with 6 bases matching. This receptor was identified in a male donor with IPEX syndrome. Sequenced: pancreas tissue. The CDR3 loop reads CASSLRLGLYYEQYF. The sequence in DNA is TGTGCCAGCAGTCTCAGATTGGGACTCTACTACGAGCAGTACTTC.